This is a list of T cell receptor beta chains from one sample in a study of blood T cell repertoires in COVID-19. TCRdb keeps only in-frame clones here, not all; method: immunoSEQ multiplex PCR. Here the sample spans fewer than 400,000 clones, approximately 89% being singletons. Sequencing was performed on PBMCs or T cells enriched from blood (not recorded which). These TCRs come from a man aged 25 to 40 who had recovered from COVID-19. Each CDR3 is given without its conserved first and last residue. The D gene is left open where the match is weak. Not all rows give a size; the values are once, few, many and, for expanded clones, a class.

CDR3: ASSPDRLPNTGELF; J: TRBJ2-2; V: TRBV27; D: TRBD1; size: .
CDR3: ASSLRGQGRTEAF; J: TRBJ1-1; V: TRBV28; D: TRBD1; size: .
CDR3: ATSGTGTGSHEQY; J: TRBJ2-7; V: TRBV24-1; D: TRBD1; size: once
CDR3: ASSPGVDTQY; J: TRBJ2-3; V: TRBV5-6; D: .; size: .
CDR3: ACQTGNYGYT; J: TRBJ1-2; V: TRBV30; D: TRBD1; size: .
CDR3: ASSYSLQGAIDEQY; J: TRBJ2-7; V: TRBV6-6; D: TRBD1; size: .
CDR3: ASSLLAGNTYNEQF; J: TRBJ2-1; V: TRBV11-2; D: TRBD2; size: .
CDR3: ASSLGTGGLYT; J: TRBJ1-2; V: TRBV28; D: TRBD1; size: few
CDR3: ASSEGQGGTDTQY; J: TRBJ2-3; V: TRBV6-4; D: TRBD1; size: .
CDR3: ASSAGTGGDEQY; J: TRBJ2-7; V: TRBV5-1; D: TRBD1; size: .
CDR3: AWGLAAISNQPQH; J: TRBJ1-5; V: TRBV30; D: .; size: .
CDR3: ATIQGAENYGYT; J: TRBJ1-2; V: TRBV7-9; D: TRBD1; size: few
CDR3: ASSDGQGAGGYT; J: TRBJ1-2; V: TRBV5-1; D: TRBD1; size: .
CDR3: ASSKRTWDSRATDTQY; J: TRBJ2-3; V: TRBV9; D: .; size: .
CDR3: ASSLALGGGTEAF; J: TRBJ1-1; V: TRBV4-1; D: .; size: .
CDR3: ARTNVNSYEQY; J: TRBJ2-7; V: TRBV5-1; D: .; size: once
CDR3: AWSDWRVAF; J: TRBJ1-1; V: TRBV30; D: .; size: .
CDR3: ASSLDRGLEKGYT; J: TRBJ1-2; V: TRBV5-1; D: TRBD1; size: .
CDR3: ASSQDSSGDHNEQF; J: TRBJ2-1; V: TRBV4-1; D: TRBD2; size: .
CDR3: AWSSGTSLQY; J: TRBJ2-3; V: TRBV30; D: TRBD2; size: .
CDR3: ASSVLAGDPTDTQY; J: TRBJ2-3; V: TRBV9; D: TRBD2; size: .
CDR3: ASSQEGQGLGKLF; J: TRBJ1-4; V: TRBV4-1; D: TRBD1; size: .